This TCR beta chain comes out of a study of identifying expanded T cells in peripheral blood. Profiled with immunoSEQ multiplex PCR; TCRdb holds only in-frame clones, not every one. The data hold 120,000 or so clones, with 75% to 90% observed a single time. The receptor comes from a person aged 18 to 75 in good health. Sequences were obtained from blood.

The CDR3 protein is CASSDSPGGSYNEQFF. The CDR3 region has the DNA TGTGCCAGCAGTGACTCGCCAGGGGGCTCCTACAATGAGCAGTTCTTC. V and J are TRBV6-4 and TRBJ2-1, with 7 bases that match TRBD1. Germline V lookup: CDR1 MRHNA, CDR2 SNTAGT. CDR3 length: 16 amino acids. With 0 bases clipped from V and 0 bases from J, the junction kept 2 bases outside the gene matches.